The 28 T cell receptor beta chains given below trace back to one sample, sequenced in a study of T cell repertoires in cytomegalovirus infection. TCRdb redid the calling of the reads with MiXCR, one entry per CDR3 protein. Found here are around 430,000 distinct CDR3 sequences, about 44% of them singletons; the top ten hold 35% to 50%. These receptors lack a known antigen. The sequencing used cultured PBMCs, collected from culture after CMV antigen stimulation. These receptors were collected from a human donor in good health (CMV status not recorded). Some clones in this sample may be carry-over from other donors' samples.

Comment on this clonotype: The junction departs from germline at one end; a sequencing error may be responsible. The chain carries TRBV5-3 and TRBJ2-5; weak D call: TRBD1 (6 bases). TRBV5-3 is filed as an ORF, its function uncertain. The CDR3 runs 15 residues. The CDR3 bases are TGTGCCAGCAGCTCCGGGACACTTAGGGGAGAGACCCAGTACTTC. This sequence encodes CASSSGTLRGETQYF.

This clonotype was observed a handful of times. The chain combines TRBV7-2 with TRBJ1-6; 9 positions match TRBD1. Germline-derived CDR1 and CDR2 are SGHTA and FQGNSA. This CDR3 is 14 amino acids long. With V trimmed by 5 bases and J by 9 bases, 5 bases remained unmatched. The CDR3 sequence is CASSAGTGSSPLHF. CDR3 DNA: TGTGCCAGCAGCGCAGGGACAGGGAGTTCACCCCTCCACTTT.

The chain employs TRBV28 and TRBJ2-2; D is undetermined. CDR1 and CDR2 (germline): MDHEN, SYDVKM. This CDR3 is built from 12 residues. V lost 7 bases to trimming and J lost 4 bases, with 7 bases between them. The CDR3 region is CASNTPTGELFF. The CDR3 region has the DNA TGTGCCAGCAATACACCCACCGGGGAGCTGTTTTTT.

The chain employs TRBV2 and TRBJ2-2; 7 nucleotides line up with TRBD2. CDR3 length: 14 amino acids. The germline V gene encodes CDR1 SNHLY and CDR2 FYNNEI. V shed 6 bases, J shed 5 bases, and the junction held 6 bases outside the gene matches. This CDR3 is CASRAGVMTGELFF. In DNA, the CDR3 is TGTGCCAGCAGGGCGGGAGTTATGACCGGGGAGCTGTTTTTT.

As to this clonotype: One junction end disagrees with the germline gene, perhaps due to a read error. The chain carries TRBV7-8 and TRBJ1-1, with D unclear. This CDR3 spans 14 amino acids. The germline CDR1 and CDR2 sequences are SGHVS and FQNEAQ. The CDR3 sequence: CASSLTWGGTGAFF. The CDR3 DNA reads TGTGCCAGCAGCTTAACCTGGGGAGGAACTGGAGCTTTCTTT.

This clonotype showed up just a few times. V and J are TRBV12-3 or TRBV12-4 and TRBJ1-2, with D tentatively TRBD1 (5 bases). The germline V and J ends were trimmed by 5 bases and 4 bases, with 14 bases remaining between them. The CDR3 is 14 amino acids. CDR3 nucleotides: TGTGCCAGCAGTGGCGGGGCCAATATCTATGGCTACACCTTC. Translation gives CASSGGANIYGYTF.

This clonotype was detected a few times. The V and J genes are TRBV7-2 and TRBJ2-5; 8 bases align to TRBD2. CDR1 SGHTA and CDR2 FQGNSA come from the germline V gene. Trimming cost V 4 bases and J 5 bases; bases outside gene matches: 9. The CDR3 is 15 residues long. CDR3 in amino acids: CASSSKRGPGETQYF. In nucleotides, the CDR3 is TGTGCCAGCAGCTCGAAGCGGGGGCCGGGGGAGACCCAGTACTTC.

The V call is TRBV7-2, the J call TRBJ2-7; no firm D call. The V end lost 2 bases, the J end lost 6 bases, and 11 bases lay between the germline ends. Germline V gives CDR1 SGHTA, CDR2 FQGNSA. CDR3 length equals 13 residues. CDR3 sequence reads: CASSLRVRSEQYF. The CDR3 DNA is TGTGCCAGCAGCTTAAGGGTTAGGAGCGAGCAGTACTTC.

The gene calls are TRBV12-3 or TRBV12-4 and TRBJ1-1; 9 bases are shared with TRBD1. Trimming at V came to 5 bases and at J to 0 bases, leaving 4 bases not matched to a gene. The CDR3 consists of 15 residues. The CDR3 bases are TGTGCCAGCAGTACAGGGGGCCTGATGAACACTGAAGCTTTCTTT. Translating it yields CASSTGGLMNTEAFF.

This clonotype was counted between two and nine times. The genes are TRBV6-6 and TRBJ1-4; tentatively, D is TRBD1 (6 bases). The V and J ends lost 2 bases and 3 bases respectively, with 10 bases between them. CDR1 is MNHNY and CDR2 is SVGAGI in the germline V gene (reference sequence). This CDR3 spans 15 amino acids. The CDR3 nucleotides read TGTGCCAGCAGTTACCCAGGGGTGGCTAATGAAAAACTGTTTTTT. Its translation is CASSYPGVANEKLFF.

V is TRBV2 and J is TRBJ1-2; D is uncertain. The CDR3 extends over 12 amino acids. Trimming cost V 10 bases and J 4 bases, with 13 bases left between them. The germline gives CDR1 SNHLY, CDR2 FYNNEI. CDR3 region: CATYKDLYGYTF. The CDR3 DNA reads TGTGCCACCTACAAGGACCTCTATGGCTACACCTTC.

This clonotype was observed a handful of times. The CDR3 coding sequence is TGTGCCAGCAGCCTGGGGCGGGCCAAAAACATTCAGTACTTC. This translates into CASSLGRAKNIQYF. The chain carries TRBV7-2 and TRBJ2-4; weak D call: TRBD1 (5 bases). Trimming took off 5 bases at V and 1 base at J, with 9 bases between the two ends. This CDR3 has 14 amino acids. CDR1 SGHTA and CDR2 FQGNSA come from the germline V gene.

V and J are TRBV4-3 and TRBJ2-1; TRBD2 matches 7 bases. CDR1 LGHNA and CDR2 YSLEER come from the germline V gene. The CDR3 is 17 residues long. J was trimmed by 3 bases and V by 0 bases; bases with no gene match: 8. CDR3 DNA sequence: TGCGCCAGCAGCCAAGATGTCCGGGAGGCCGGCTACAATGAGCAGTTCTTC. Encoded protein: CASSQDVREAGYNEQFF.

The chain uses TRBV7-2 and TRBJ2-1; no clear D. In germline, CDR1 is SGHTA, CDR2 FQGNSA. Trimming removed 5 bases at V and 7 bases at J, with 18 bases between. The CDR3 contains 15 residues. CDR3 amino acids: CASSPEVTPANEQFF. As DNA, the CDR3 is TGTGCCAGCAGCCCCGAGGTCACCCCAGCGAATGAGCAGTTCTTC.

The chain employs TRBV7-2 and TRBJ2-5, with TRBD2 as a possible D gene (6 bases). Per the germline V gene, CDR1 is SGHTA and CDR2 is FQGNSA. The CDR3 runs 14 residues. V lost 4 bases to trimming and J lost 7 bases, with 16 bases between them. The CDR3 bases are TGTGCCAGCAGCTACTCCCCTCTGGGGGGGACCCAGTACTTC. It encodes CASSYSPLGGTQYF. The full variable domain, in which reference TRBV7-2 and TRBJ2-5 provide the parts outside the CDR3, is GAGVSQSPSNKVTEKGKDVELRCDPISGHTALYWYRQSLGQGLEFLIYFQGNSAPDKSGLPSDRFSAERTGGSVSTLTIQRTQQEDSAVYLCASSYSPLGGTQYFGPGTRLLVL.

The rearrangement uses TRBV28 and TRBJ2-3; tentative D call: TRBD1 (6 bases). Germline V CDR1 and CDR2: MDHEN, SYDVKM. This CDR3 has 15 amino acids. Trimming cost V 10 bases and J 2 bases, with 19 bases left between them. Here the CDR3 DNA reads TGTGCCACCCAATTTGGACAGTCATACACAGATACGCAGTATTTT. Translated: CATQFGQSYTDTQYF. Looking up the rest from reference TRBV28 and TRBJ2-3 gives the full variable domain: DVKVTQSSRYLVKRTGEKVFLECVQDMDHENMFWYRQDPGLGLRLIYFSYDVKMKEKGDIPEGYSVSREKKERFSLILESASTNQTSMYLCATQFGQSYTDTQYFGPGTRLTVL.

The rearrangement links TRBV4-3 to TRBJ2-5, with D uncertain. Between the trimmed V and J ends, which lost 0 bases and 2 bases, there was a span of 10 bases. The CDR3 has 15 amino acids. Looked up from germline, CDR1 is LGHNA and CDR2 is YSLEER. CDR3 residues: CASSQEVERQETQYF. DNA for the CDR3: TGCGCCAGCAGCCAAGAAGTCGAGCGTCAAGAGACCCAGTACTTC.

This clonotype has a handful of counts. The CDR3 DNA reads as TGTGCCAGCAGTGGCCAACAGGGGGCGAAGTACAATGAGCAGTTCTTC. Its protein product is CASSGQQGAKYNEQFF. This chain connects TRBV6-1 to TRBJ2-1; 9 nucleotides agree with TRBD1. Trimming removed 4 bases from V and 4 bases from J; junction bases left unmatched: 8. CDR1 and CDR2 (germline): MNHNS, SASEGT. This CDR3 has 16 residues.

The genes are TRBV25-1 and TRBJ2-5; D is ambiguous. This CDR3 comprises 14 residues. Trimming cost V 6 bases and J 1 base, with 12 bases left between them. The germline CDR1 and CDR2 sequences are MGHDK and SYGVNS. The CDR3: CASRKAASQETQYF. The CDR3 DNA reads as TGTGCCAGCAGGAAGGCGGCTAGCCAAGAGACCCAGTACTTC.

This clonotype was counted between two and nine times. In DNA form, the CDR3 reads TGCGCCAGCAGCCAAGAGGGGAGGGGGGACACTGAAGCTTTCTTT. It encodes CASSQEGRGDTEAFF. The chain uses TRBV4-1 and TRBJ1-1, with D possibly matching TRBD1 (6 bases). The CDR3 consists of 15 residues. Germline loops: CDR1 MGHRA, CDR2 YSYEKL. V lost 0 bases and J lost 3, with 11 bases in between.

This clonotype has more than one count but fewer than ten. The V call is TRBV7-2, the J call TRBJ2-6; D remains unclear. Germline-derived CDR1 and CDR2 are SGHTA and FQGNSA. The CDR3 is 13 residues long. CDR3 in DNA: TGTGTGGAAGGCCTCTCTGGGGCCAACGTCCTGACTTTC. Its protein product is CVEGLSGANVLTF.

The rearrangement joins TRBV6-1 to TRBJ1-2; D is ambiguous. Germline values: CDR1 MNHNS, CDR2 SASEGT. The CDR3 sequence is 15 residues long. The germline V and J ends were trimmed by 3 bases and 0 bases, with 11 bases remaining between them. The CDR3 DNA is TGTGCCAGCAGTGAGTGGTTCTTAGCTAACTATGGCTACACCTTC. This translates into CASSEWFLANYGYTF.

This clonotype was counted between two and nine times. This chain uses TRBV4-1 with TRBJ1-6; D is ambiguous. This CDR3 is 14 amino acids long. V lost 1 base and J lost 6, with 7 bases in between. The germline V gene encodes CDR1 MGHRA and CDR2 YSYEKL. The DNA for the CDR3 is TGCGCCAGCAGCCAAGTAACGGGTAATTCACCCCTCCACTTT. Protein: CASSQVTGNSPLHF.

The V call is TRBV7-2, the J call TRBJ2-5; TRBD1 matches at 7 bases. Trimming took 5 bases from V and 3 from J; bases not matched to a gene: 6. The CDR3 is 14 amino acids. Germline CDR1 is SGHTA and CDR2 is FQGNSA. Here the CDR3 reads CASSEQGMEETQYF. CDR3 DNA sequence: TGTGCCAGCAGCGAACAGGGGATGGAAGAGACCCAGTACTTC. Full variable domain (outside the CDR3, taken from reference TRBV7-2 and TRBJ2-5): GAGVSQSPSNKVTEKGKDVELRCDPISGHTALYWYRQSLGQGLEFLIYFQGNSAPDKSGLPSDRFSAERTGGSVSTLTIQRTQQEDSAVYLCASSEQGMEETQYFGPGTRLLVL.

This clonotype has more than one count but fewer than ten. The genes are TRBV6-1 and TRBJ2-1; 10 bases line up with TRBD2. Unmatched junction bases numbered 7, after V lost 5 bases and J lost 0 bases. From germline, CDR1 is MNHNS and CDR2 SASEGT. The CDR3 loop spans 17 amino acids. In nucleotides, the CDR3 is TGTGCCAGCAGTTACGGGGTAGCGGGGGGCTCCTACAATGAGCAGTTCTTC. It specifies CASSYGVAGGSYNEQFF.

This clonotype occurred a few times. The genes are TRBV7-2 and TRBJ2-1, with 9 positions matching TRBD1. This CDR3 is built from 19 residues. CDR1 is SGHTA and CDR2 is FQGNSA in the germline V gene. With V trimmed by 4 bases and J by 4 bases, 17 bases remained unmatched. The CDR3, as DNA: TGTGCCAGCAGCTCCGGGGACAGGGTCCGACTTAGGGTTTACAATGAGCAGTTCTTC. It codes for CASSSGDRVRLRVYNEQFF.

The genes are TRBV7-2 and TRBJ2-5, with a tentative D call TRBD2 (5 bases). The V end lost 5 bases, the J end lost 6 bases, and 19 bases lay between the germline ends. Germline V gene data show CDR1 as SGHTA and CDR2 as FQGNSA. The CDR3 consists of 15 residues. CDR3 loop: CASSLLAPVGKTQYF. CDR3 in DNA: TGTGCCAGCAGCCTCCTAGCCCCGGTTGGGAAGACCCAGTACTTC.

The chain combines TRBV4-1 with TRBJ2-5; TRBD1 is a possible D gene (6 bases). Germline assignment: CDR1 MGHRA and CDR2 YSYEKL. The CDR3 extends over 17 amino acids. Trimming removed 0 bases from V and 1 base from J, with 15 bases in between. As DNA, the CDR3 is TGCGCCAGCAGCCAAGAGAGCCTAGCAGGGGCCCAAGAGACCCAGTACTTC. Amino acid sequence: CASSQESLAGAQETQYF.